This entry lists 13 T cell receptor beta chains sequenced from one sample in a study of response to subunit inactivated influenza vaccine. TCRdb used MiXCR to reprocess the RT-PCR reads, holding one entry per CDR3 protein. The sample lists 550,000 to 600,000 distinct CDR3 sequences, roughly 10% occurring once. The material was PBMCs from blood, obtained on the day of vaccination. Receptor source: a middle-aged man who received an inactivated influenza vaccine.

This clonotype was seen ten or more times. CDR3 bases: TGTGCCAGCAGCCGACAGGCGAACACTGAAGCTTTCTTT. As protein: CASSRQANTEAFF. V gene TRBV6-1 combines with J gene TRBJ1-1, with D possibly being TRBD1 (6 bases). Germline V gene lookup returns CDR1 MNHNS and CDR2 SASEGT. The CDR3 has 13 residues. V was cut by 6 bases and J by 1 base, with 9 bases left in between.

The sample holds a few counts of this clonotype. The rearrangement joins TRBV5-1 to TRBJ2-3; D uncertain. The CDR3 contains 13 residues. Germline V CDR1 and CDR2: SGHRS, YFSETQ. V was clipped by 0 bases and J by 6 bases, with 8 bases between them. CDR3 in DNA: TGCGCCAGCAGCTTGGGTAGCTTCGATACGCAGTATTTT. It codes for CASSLGSFDTQYF.

The table lists this clonotype with many counts. This chain uses TRBV5-1 with TRBJ2-7; 9 nucleotides align to TRBD2. The V segment lost 0 bases and the J segment 4 bases; nucleotides outside the gene matches: 5. CDR1 SGHRS and CDR2 YFSETQ come from the germline V gene. The CDR3 runs to 15 residues. The CDR3 region has the DNA TGCGCCAGCAGCTTGGGACTAGCGGACCCGTACGAGCAGTACTTC. It yields the protein CASSLGLADPYEQYF.

The chain combines TRBV20-1 with TRBJ2-3; D perhaps matches TRBD2 (5 bases). V lost 2 bases and J lost 2, with 17 bases in between. Germline CDR1 reads DFQATT; CDR2 reads SNEGSKA (reference sequence). The CDR3 is made up of 16 amino acids. The CDR3 is CSARLSGRVVTDTQYF. Here the CDR3 DNA reads TGCAGTGCTAGACTATCCGGGCGGGTAGTCACAGATACGCAGTATTTT.

This clonotype was observed a few times. The chain carries TRBV7-9 and TRBJ2-3; possibly TRBD1 for D (6 bases). Germline loops: CDR1 SEHNR, CDR2 FQNEAQ (reference sequence). Between the trimmed V and J ends, which lost 1 base and 8 bases, there was a span of 13 bases. The CDR3 length is 14 residues. In DNA form, the CDR3 reads TGTGCCAGCAGCTTAGACCTCCGGGACATTACGCAGTATTTT. Translated, it gives CASSLDLRDITQYF.

This clonotype has a handful of counts. V is TRBV12-3 or TRBV12-4 and J is TRBJ1-5; the match to TRBD1 covers 8 bases. The V segment lost 1 base and the J segment 2 bases; nucleotides outside the gene matches: 7. CDR3 size: 17 residues. The CDR3 loop reads CASSLGTGSSGNQPQHF. The CDR3 coding sequence is TGTGCCAGCAGTTTAGGGACAGGGTCATCGGGCAATCAGCCCCAGCATTTT.

The chain joins TRBV7-2 to TRBJ2-5; D unclear. Trimming cost V 5 bases and J 5 bases, with 18 bases left between them. Germline CDR1 is SGHTA and CDR2 is FQGNSA. The CDR3 length is 15 residues. CDR3 in DNA: TGTGCCAGCAGCCTAGGACCGACCCCACCCGAGACCCAGTACTTC. This encodes CASSLGPTPPETQYF.

This clonotype came up many times. This chain uses TRBV12-3 or TRBV12-4 with TRBJ2-2, with TRBD2 matching over 7 bases. V lost 4 bases and J lost 7; bases outside the gene matches: 9. CDR3 length: 15 amino acids. CDR3 sequence: CASSYESGTGGELFF. In DNA, the CDR3 is TGTGCCAGCAGTTACGAAAGCGGGACGGGCGGGGAGCTGTTTTTT.

This clonotype showed up just a few times. This chain links TRBV7-9 with TRBJ2-5, with D tentatively TRBD1 or TRBD2 (6 bases each). V shed 1 base and J shed 6 bases, with 12 bases lying between them. CDR1 SEHNR and CDR2 FQNEAQ come from the germline V gene (reference sequence). The CDR3 is 14 residues long. The CDR3 DNA is TGTGCCAGCAGCTTAGTGGAGGGGGTGAAGACCCAGTACTTC. Translation gives CASSLVEGVKTQYF.

The genes are TRBV5-6 and TRBJ2-7; 10 bases are a match to TRBD2. With 4 bases clipped from V and 4 bases from J, the junction kept 2 bases outside the gene matches. This CDR3 is built from 13 residues. From germline, CDR1 is SGHDT and CDR2 YYEEEE. DNA for the CDR3: TGTGCCAGCAGCGCTAGCGGGAGTTACGAGCAGTACTTC. Its translation is CASSASGSYEQYF.

The chain joins TRBV7-9 to TRBJ1-1; D ambiguous. The CDR3 length is 16 residues. V was trimmed by 5 bases and J by 0 bases, leaving 16 bases between them. The V gene's germline CDR1 is SEHNR and CDR2 FQNEAQ (reference sequence). CDR3 sequence (DNA): TGTGCCAGCAGCCCGGGCGTCGGAGGCTTGAACACTGAAGCTTTCTTT. Translation gives CASSPGVGGLNTEAFF.

The chain links TRBV28 to TRBJ1-1; D is undetermined. V was cut by 5 bases and J by 1 base, with 11 bases left in between. Germline V gene lookup returns CDR1 MDHEN and CDR2 SYDVKM. This CDR3 is built from 14 residues. CDR3 DNA sequence: TGTGCCAGCAGTATCCCCATCACGAACACTGAAGCTTTCTTT. Translating it yields CASSIPITNTEAFF.

V is TRBV5-1 and J is TRBJ2-7; no clear D gene. The germline gives CDR1 SGHRS, CDR2 YFSETQ. The CDR3 has 13 residues. The V end lost 0 bases, the J end lost 7 bases, and 11 bases lay between the germline ends. The CDR3 DNA sequence: TGCGCCAGCAGCTTGGCCTACACCGGGGAGCAGTACTTC. Protein product: CASSLAYTGEQYF.